This TCR beta chain originates from a study of blood T cell repertoires in COVID-19. Study summary: COVID-19 samples, acute and convalescent, were from the United States, Italy and Spain. The cDNA or gDNA used as material had been derived from T cells, B-cell-depleted T cells, or PBMCs.

The germline gives CDR1 MDHEN, CDR2 SYDVKM. After removal of 3 bases from V and 7 bases from J, the junction contained 9 bases not matched to a gene. The CDR3 totals 16 residues. As processed by the authors: Quantification of nucleated cells was approximated via reference gene primer amplification. Clones were read by immunoSEQ multiplex PCR, and TCRdb kept only the in-frame ones, dropping some. V and J calls and clone size are copied from that table; D and trimming were computed from the DNA. This table has about 210,000 clones, around 88% appearing once. The TCR originated in a man aged 45 to 65 with active or convalescent COVID-19. The rearrangement uses TRBV28 and TRBJ1-1, with 12 positions matching TRBD1. Sequencing used peripheral blood. CDR3 in amino acids: CASSFSGTGGLDEAFF. The CDR3 DNA reads as TGTGCCAGCAGTTTCTCTGGGACAGGGGGCTTGGATGAAGCTTTCTTT. Looking up the rest from reference TRBV28 and TRBJ1-1 gives the full variable domain: DVKVTQSSRYLVKRTGEKVFLECVQDMDHENMFWYRQDPGLGLRLIYFSYDVKMKEKGDIPEGYSVSREKKERFSLILESASTNQTSMYLCASSFSGTGGLDEAFFGQGTRLTVV.